Shown below are 7 T cell receptor beta chains from a single sample sequenced in a study of immune evolution from preneoplasia to lung adenocarcinoma. Clones were sequenced by immunoSEQ multiplex PCR, and TCRdb holds only the in-frame ones, with some missing. The sample lists around 41,000 clones, around 80% occurring once. Specimen: FFPE invasive lung adenocarcinoma tissue. The receptors stem from a person in their sixties or seventies with lung adenocarcinoma.

The chain joins TRBV29-1 to TRBJ2-2; no firm D call. The germline V gene has CDR1 SQVTM and CDR2 ANQGSEA. The V gene lost 6 bases and the J gene lost 5 bases, with 16 bases spanning the gap. CDR3 length equals 14 residues. CDR3 loop: CSVPGYRTTGELFF. DNA for the CDR3: TGCAGCGTCCCGGGCTACCGTACGACCGGGGAGCTGTTTTTT.

The chain employs TRBV9 and TRBJ1-3; D ambiguous. This CDR3 is 16 amino acids long. Trimming pared 3 bases from V and 0 bases from J, leaving 13 bases between. Germline CDR1 SGDLS, CDR2 YYNGEE. In DNA, the CDR3 is TGTGCCAGCAGCGGGCCCGTGGATCCCTCTGGAAACACCATATATTTT. Translation: CASSGPVDPSGNTIYF.

The genes are TRBV18 and TRBJ1-4; TRBD1 agrees at 8 bases. Germline trimming cut 6 bases from V and 5 bases from J; bases unmatched to any gene: 8. Per germline, CDR1 KGHSH and CDR2 LQKENI. This CDR3 has 15 residues. CDR3 amino acids: CASSLRTGPNEKLFF. The CDR3 nucleotides read TGTGCCAGCTCGCTAAGGACAGGGCCGAATGAAAAACTGTTTTTT. Variable domain in full (rest from reference TRBV18 and TRBJ1-4): NAGVMQNPRHLVRRRGQEARLRCSPMKGHSHVYWYRQLPEEGLKFMVYLQKENIIDESGMPKERFSAEFPKEGPSILRIQQVVRGDSAAYFCASSLRTGPNEKLFFGSGTQLSVL.

The chain combines TRBV7-9 with TRBJ1-2, with D uncertain. The CDR3 runs to 13 residues. CDR1 is SEHNR and CDR2 is FQNEAQ in the germline V gene (reference sequence). V lost 1 base and J 1 base, leaving 4 bases between the germline ends. Here the CDR3 DNA reads TGTGCCAGCAGCTTAGACAGTAACTATGGCTACACCTTC. As protein: CASSLDSNYGYTF.

The chain carries TRBV15 and TRBJ2-1; 10 bases fit TRBD2. The CDR3 has 16 amino acids. Germline-derived CDR1 and CDR2 are LNHNV and YYDKDF (reference sequence). V lost 5 bases and J lost 5; bases outside the gene matches: 9. The CDR3: CATSLPVTSGNNEQFF. CDR3 nucleotide sequence: TGTGCCACCAGCCTTCCCGTCACTAGCGGGAACAATGAGCAGTTCTTC.

The chain employs TRBV18 and TRBJ1-1; D possibly corresponds to TRBD1 (5 bases). The CDR3 loop spans 15 amino acids. V gave up 3 bases and J gave up 6 bases, with 17 bases separating them. CDR1 is KGHSH, CDR2 LQKENI, per germline. The CDR3 is CASSPSTPTGAEAFF. DNA for the CDR3: TGTGCCAGCTCACCCTCGACACCCACGGGGGCTGAAGCTTTCTTT.

The chain is built from TRBV28 and TRBJ2-5; TRBD1 matches at 8 bases. J lost 1 base, V lost 6 bases, and 7 bases had no gene match. The CDR3 totals 15 residues. Germline V gene data show CDR1 as MDHEN and CDR2 as SYDVKM. CDR3 sequence reads: CASSQDRDIQETQYF. The CDR3 DNA is TGTGCCAGCAGCCAGGACAGGGATATCCAAGAGACCCAGTACTTC.